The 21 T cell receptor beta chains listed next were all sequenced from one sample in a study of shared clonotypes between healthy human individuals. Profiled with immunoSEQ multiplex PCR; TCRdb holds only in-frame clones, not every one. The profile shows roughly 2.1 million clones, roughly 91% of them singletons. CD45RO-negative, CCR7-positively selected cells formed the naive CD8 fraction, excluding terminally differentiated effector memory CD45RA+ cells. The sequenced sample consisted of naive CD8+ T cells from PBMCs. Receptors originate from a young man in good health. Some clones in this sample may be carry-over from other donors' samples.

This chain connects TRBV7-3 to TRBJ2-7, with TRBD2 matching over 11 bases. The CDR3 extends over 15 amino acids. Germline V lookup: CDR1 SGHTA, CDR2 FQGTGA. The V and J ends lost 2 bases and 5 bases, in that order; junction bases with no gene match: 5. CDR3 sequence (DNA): TGTGCCAGCAGCTTACTCGGGACTAGCGGCGACGAGCAGTACTTC. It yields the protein CASSLLGTSGDEQYF.

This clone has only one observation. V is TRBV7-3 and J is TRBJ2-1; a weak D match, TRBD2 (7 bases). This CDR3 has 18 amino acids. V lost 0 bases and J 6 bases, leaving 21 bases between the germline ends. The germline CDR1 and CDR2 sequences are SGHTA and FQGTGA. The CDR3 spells CASSLTSLRGAVGNEQFF. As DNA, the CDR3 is TGTGCCAGCAGCTTAACTTCCCTTCGGGGGGCCGTGGGCAATGAGCAGTTCTTC. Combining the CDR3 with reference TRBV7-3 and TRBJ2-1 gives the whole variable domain GAGVSQTPSNKVTEKGKYVELRCDPISGHTALYWYRQSLGQGPEFLIYFQGTGAADDSGLPNDRFFAVRPEGSVSTLKIQRTERGDSAVYLCASSLTSLRGAVGNEQFFGPGTRLTVL.

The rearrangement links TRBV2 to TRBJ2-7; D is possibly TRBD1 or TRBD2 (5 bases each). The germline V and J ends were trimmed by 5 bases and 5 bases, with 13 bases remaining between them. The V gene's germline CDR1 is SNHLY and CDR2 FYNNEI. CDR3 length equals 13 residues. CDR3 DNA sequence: TGTGCCAGCAGTTATGGGACGGCCCACGAGCAGTACTTC. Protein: CASSYGTAHEQYF.

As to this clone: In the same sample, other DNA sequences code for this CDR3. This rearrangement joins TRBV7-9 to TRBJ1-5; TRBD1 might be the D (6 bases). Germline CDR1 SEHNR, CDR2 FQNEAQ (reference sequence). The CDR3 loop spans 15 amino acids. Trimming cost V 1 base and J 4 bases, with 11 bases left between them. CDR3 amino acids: CASSLGGQGNQPQHF. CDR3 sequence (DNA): TGTGCCAGCAGCTTAGGGGGACAAGGGAATCAGCCCCAGCATTTT.

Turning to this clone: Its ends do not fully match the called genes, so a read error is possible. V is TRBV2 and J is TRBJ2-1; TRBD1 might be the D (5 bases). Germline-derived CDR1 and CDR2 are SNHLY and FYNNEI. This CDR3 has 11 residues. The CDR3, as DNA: TGTGCCAGCAGGGAAGGCGCAGGGTGGTTCTTC. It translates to CASREGAGWFF.

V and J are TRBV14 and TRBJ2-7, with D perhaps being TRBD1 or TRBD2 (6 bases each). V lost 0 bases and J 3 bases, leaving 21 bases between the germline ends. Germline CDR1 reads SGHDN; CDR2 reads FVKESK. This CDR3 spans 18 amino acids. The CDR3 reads CASSQDPADLRGLYEQYF. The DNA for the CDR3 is TGTGCCAGCAGCCAAGATCCAGCGGATTTACGGGGGCTCTACGAGCAGTACTTC.

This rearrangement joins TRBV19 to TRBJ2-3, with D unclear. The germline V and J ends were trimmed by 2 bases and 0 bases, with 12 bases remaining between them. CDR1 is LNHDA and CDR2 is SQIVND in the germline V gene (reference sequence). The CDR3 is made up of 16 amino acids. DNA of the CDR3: TGTGCCAGTAGTATAAAAACAAGAACTAGCACAGATACGCAGTATTTT. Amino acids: CASSIKTRTSTDTQYF.

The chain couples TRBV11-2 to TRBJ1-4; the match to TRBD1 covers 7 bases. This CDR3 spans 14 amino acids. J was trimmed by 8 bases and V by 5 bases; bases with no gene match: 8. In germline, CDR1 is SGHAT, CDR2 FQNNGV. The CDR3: CASSMTGRAEKLFF. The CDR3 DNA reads TGTGCCAGCAGCATGACAGGGAGAGCGGAAAAACTGTTTTTT.

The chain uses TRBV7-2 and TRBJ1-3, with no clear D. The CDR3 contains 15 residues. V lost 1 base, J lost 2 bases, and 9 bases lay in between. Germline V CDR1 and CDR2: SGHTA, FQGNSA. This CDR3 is CASSLDAGTGNTIYF. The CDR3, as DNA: TGTGCCAGCAGCTTAGACGCGGGTACTGGAAACACCATATATTTT.

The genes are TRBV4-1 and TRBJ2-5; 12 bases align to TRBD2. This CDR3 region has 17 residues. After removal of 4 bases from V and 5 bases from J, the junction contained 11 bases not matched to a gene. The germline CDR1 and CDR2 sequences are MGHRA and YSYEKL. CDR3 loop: CASSPRLAGGLTETQYF. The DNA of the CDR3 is TGCGCCAGCAGCCCCCGGCTAGCGGGAGGGCTGACGGAGACCCAGTACTTC.

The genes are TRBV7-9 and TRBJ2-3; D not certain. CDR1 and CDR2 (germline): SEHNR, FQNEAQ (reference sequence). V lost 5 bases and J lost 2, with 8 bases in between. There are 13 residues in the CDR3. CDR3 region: CASSPQTTDTQYF. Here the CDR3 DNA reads TGTGCCAGCAGCCCTCAGACCACAGATACGCAGTATTTT. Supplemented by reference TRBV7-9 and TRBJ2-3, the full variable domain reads DTGVSQNPRHKITKRGQNVTFRCDPISEHNRLYWYRQTLGQGPEFLTYFQNEAQLEKSRLLSDRFSAERPKGSFSTLEIQRTEQGDSAMYLCASSPQTTDTQYFGPGTRLTVL.

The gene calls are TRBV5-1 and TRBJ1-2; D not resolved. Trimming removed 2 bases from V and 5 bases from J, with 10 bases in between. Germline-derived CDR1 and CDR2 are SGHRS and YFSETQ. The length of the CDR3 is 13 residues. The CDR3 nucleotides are TGCGCCAGCAGCTTACACAGTGGATATGGCTACACCTTC. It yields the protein CASSLHSGYGYTF.

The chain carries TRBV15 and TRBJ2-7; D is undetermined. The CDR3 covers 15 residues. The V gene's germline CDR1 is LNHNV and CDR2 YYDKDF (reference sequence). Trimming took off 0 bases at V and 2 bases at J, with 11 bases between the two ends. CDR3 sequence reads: CATSRDRAKAYEQYF. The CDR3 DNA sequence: TGTGCCACCAGCAGAGATAGGGCCAAAGCCTACGAGCAGTACTTC.

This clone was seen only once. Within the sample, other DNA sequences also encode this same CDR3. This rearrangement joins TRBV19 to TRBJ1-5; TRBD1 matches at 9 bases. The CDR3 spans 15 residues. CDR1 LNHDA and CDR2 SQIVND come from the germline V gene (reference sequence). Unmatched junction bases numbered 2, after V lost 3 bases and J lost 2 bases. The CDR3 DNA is TGTGCCAGTAGTATTGACAGGGGGGGCAATCAGCCCCAGCATTTT. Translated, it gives CASSIDRGGNQPQHF.

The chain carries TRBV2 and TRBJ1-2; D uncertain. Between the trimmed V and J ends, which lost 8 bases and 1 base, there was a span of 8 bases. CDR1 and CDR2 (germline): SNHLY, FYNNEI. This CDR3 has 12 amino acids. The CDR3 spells CASDPFNYGYTF. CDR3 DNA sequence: TGTGCCAGCGACCCCTTTAACTATGGCTACACCTTC.

Here the CDR3 DNA reads TGTGCCAGTAGATGGTCAGGGATTAGCTCCTACAATGAGCAGTTCTTC. This encodes CASRWSGISSYNEQFF. This sequence joins TRBV19 and TRBJ2-1; maybe TRBD1 (5 bases). The V end was cut by 6 bases, the J end by 0 bases, with 15 bases between. The CDR3 has 16 amino acids. Germline lookup yields CDR1 LNHDA and CDR2 SQIVND (reference sequence).

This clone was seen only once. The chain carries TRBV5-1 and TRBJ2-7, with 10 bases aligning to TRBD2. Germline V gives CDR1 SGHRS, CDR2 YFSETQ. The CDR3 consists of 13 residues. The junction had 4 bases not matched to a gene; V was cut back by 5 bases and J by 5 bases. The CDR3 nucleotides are TGCGCCAGCAGAGCTAGCGGGAGAAACGAGCAGTACTTC. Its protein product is CASRASGRNEQYF.

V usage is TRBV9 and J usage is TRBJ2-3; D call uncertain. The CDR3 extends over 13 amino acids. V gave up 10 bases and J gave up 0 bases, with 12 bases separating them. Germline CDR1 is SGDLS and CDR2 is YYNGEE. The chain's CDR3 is CASDRGSTDTQYF. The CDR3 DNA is TGTGCCTCGGACCGTGGGAGCACAGATACGCAGTATTTT.

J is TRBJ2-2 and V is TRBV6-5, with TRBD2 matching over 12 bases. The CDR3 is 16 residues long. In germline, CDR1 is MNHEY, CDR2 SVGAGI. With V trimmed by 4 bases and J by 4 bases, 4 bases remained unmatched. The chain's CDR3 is CASSFTSGRPTGELFF. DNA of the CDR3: TGTGCCAGCAGTTTCACTAGCGGGAGGCCCACCGGGGAGCTGTTTTTT.

The DNA for the CDR3 is TGTGCCAGCAGCCCCCAGGGGCACCCCTCCTACGAGCAGTACTTC. Amino acids: CASSPQGHPSYEQYF. The chain joins TRBV7-8 to TRBJ2-7; tentative D call: TRBD1 (6 bases). The CDR3 runs 15 residues. Germline V gene data show CDR1 as SGHVS and CDR2 as FQNEAQ. Trimming shortened V by 5 bases and J by 0 bases, and 14 bases separated the two germline ends.

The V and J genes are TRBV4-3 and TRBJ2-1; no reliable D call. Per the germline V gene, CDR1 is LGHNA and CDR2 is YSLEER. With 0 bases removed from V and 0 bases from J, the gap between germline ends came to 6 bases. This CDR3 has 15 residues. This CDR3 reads CASSQEVSSYNEQFF. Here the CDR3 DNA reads TGCGCCAGCAGCCAAGAAGTTAGCTCCTACAATGAGCAGTTCTTC.